A selection of T cell receptor beta chains follows, all from one sample in a study of T-cell memory formation after mild COVID-19. TCRdb ran MiXCR on the 5' RACE reads and lists one entry per CDR3 protein. This table holds around 450,000 distinct CDR3 sequences, more than 20% found once. The sample comprised PBMCs or a T cell subset sorted from them (not recorded which). Every receptor here comes from an adult woman who had mild COVID-19 (a few samples of this study predate the infection). Cell type and time point are not known. The CDR3 runs from the conserved cysteine through the conserved F or W. Fields, in order: J gene, clone size, V gene, D gene, CDR3 length, CDR3 DNA, CDR3 protein. D genes are given only for firm matches. Clone size, where shown, is once, few, many, or a class for clones that have expanded.

>TRBJ2-1|-|TRBV24-1|-|12
TGTGCCACCAGTGATTCCCGATATGGGCAGTTCTTC
CATSDSRYGQFF
>TRBJ2-3|-|TRBV7-2|-|16
TGTGCCAGCAGCTTAGTTCCGGGGATGGGGACAGATACGCAGTATTTT
CASSLVPGMGTDTQYF
>TRBJ1-2|-|TRBV24-1|-|12
TGTGCCACCAGTGATAGGGACTATGGCTACACCTTC
CATSDRDYGYTF
>TRBJ2-3|-|TRBV7-9|-|15
TGTGCCAGTGCCACAGGGATGACGGCCACAGATACGCAGTATTTT
CASATGMTATDTQYF
>TRBJ1-2|-|TRBV7-9|-|15
TGTGCCAGCAGGCCACCAGGAATCACGAACTATGGCTACACCTTC
CASRPPGITNYGYTF
>TRBJ1-5|-|TRBV25-1|-|14
TGTGCCAGCAGTGGGACAGCGAGCAATCAGCCCCAGCATTTT
CASSGTASNQPQHF
>TRBJ2-2|few|TRBV4-1|TRBD2|19
TGCGCCAGCAGCCAAGACGCGACTAGCGGGTCCGGACGAGCCGGGGAGCTGTTTTTT
CASSQDATSGSGRAGELFF
>TRBJ2-7|-|TRBV7-6|-|18
TGTGCCAGCAGCTTATCCGTTCCCGGGACAATGAGCTCCTACGAGCAGTACTTC
CASSLSVPGTMSSYEQYF
>TRBJ2-3|-|TRBV4-1|-|15
TGCGCCAGCAGCCAAGCAGGGTTTTTGGCAGATACGCAGTATTTT
CASSQAGFLADTQYF
>TRBJ2-7|few|TRBV10-3|TRBD1|14
TGTGCCATCATGACGGGACAGTTCTCCTACGAGCAGTACTTC
CAIMTGQFSYEQYF
>TRBJ2-2|few|TRBV5-5|-|13
TGTGCCAGCAGCTTGGGGGCGATAGGGGAGCTGTTTTTT
CASSLGAIGELFF
>TRBJ1-2|few|TRBV30|-|14
TGTGCCTGGAGGGGGGGCGGGATTCTAAGTGGCTACACCTTC
CAWRGGGILSGYTF
>TRBJ2-7|-|TRBV7-3|-|13
TGTGCCAGCAGCTTATCGGCCGGGAACGAGCAGTACTTC
CASSLSAGNEQYF
>TRBJ2-7|-|TRBV7-2|-|13
TGTGCCAGCACCCGGGACGCCAGTTACGAGCAGTACTTC
CASTRDASYEQYF
>TRBJ2-3|once|TRBV12-3/TRBV12-4|-|15
TGTGCCAGCAGTTTCTCGGGGGGCAGGGCAGATACGCAGTATTTT
CASSFSGGRADTQYF
>TRBJ2-5|few|TRBV12-3/TRBV12-4|-|11
TGTGCCAGCAGGCAAAAAGAGACCCAGTACTTC
CASRQKETQYF
>TRBJ2-7|-|TRBV12-3/TRBV12-4|-|14
TGTGCCAGCAGTTTTGGGACACCTAACTACGAGCAGTACTTC
CASSFGTPNYEQYF
>TRBJ2-7|few|TRBV6-2/TRBV6-3|-|13
TGTGCCAGCAGTTACTCGGGGTCCTACGAGCAGTACTTC
CASSYSGSYEQYF
>TRBJ2-5|few|TRBV3-1|-|13
TGTGCCAGCGAGACTCTGGGTAAAGAGACCCAGTACTTC
CASETLGKETQYF
>TRBJ1-2|-|TRBV7-9|-|15
TGTGCCAGCAGCTTAGTAGAGACAACTAACTATGGCTACACCTTC
CASSLVETTNYGYTF
>TRBJ2-5|-|TRBV20-1|TRBD1|15
TGCAGTGCTAGAGAGGAGACAGGGGCGACGGAGACCCAGTACTTC
CSAREETGATETQYF
>TRBJ2-4|-|TRBV5-1|TRBD2|15
TGCGCCAGTGCTTCAACTAGCGGCAGCCGTGGCATTCAGTACTTC
CASASTSGSRGIQYF
>TRBJ2-2|-|TRBV6-2/TRBV6-3|-|14
TGTGCCAGCAAATCGGGACTGTCCACCGGGGAGCTGTTTTTT
CASKSGLSTGELFF
>TRBJ2-7|-|TRBV30|TRBD1|16
TGTGCCTGGAGTGTAAGTAGGACCGGGACAGGGTACGAGCAGTACTTC
CAWSVSRTGTGYEQYF
>TRBJ1-2|many|TRBV11-2|-|12
TGTGCCAGCAGCCCCGGCGCCCACCTGATAACCTTC
CASSPGAHLITF
>TRBJ2-1|-|TRBV12-3/TRBV12-4|TRBD1|11
TGTGCCAGCAGTCTCGACAGGGTCCAGTTCTTC
CASSLDRVQFF
>TRBJ2-7|-|TRBV4-3|-|16
TGCGCCAGCAGCCCGAGAACGACAGGCGGCTCCTACGAGCAGTACTTC
CASSPRTTGGSYEQYF
>TRBJ1-6|few|TRBV7-2|-|20
TGTGCCAGCAGCTTAGAACGGGGCACGGGCTCCTGGTCCTATAATTCACCCCTCCACTTT
CASSLERGTGSWSYNSPLHF
>TRBJ1-1|-|TRBV30|-|15
TGTGCCTGGAGTAGGGACCTACTACCGAACACTGAAGCTTTCTTT
CAWSRDLLPNTEAFF
>TRBJ2-5|-|TRBV5-1|TRBD2|15
TGCGCCAGCAGCTTCCGGGACGGGGGGACAGAGACCCAGTACTTC
CASSFRDGGTETQYF
>TRBJ2-5|-|TRBV10-3|TRBD2|16
TGTGCCATCAGTGAGTACGTAGCGGGAGGTGTCGAGACCCAGTACTTC
CAISEYVAGGVETQYF
>TRBJ2-3|few|TRBV10-3|TRBD2|16
TGTGCCATCACAGCGGGGGGATCCGCAGGATCAGATACGCAGTATTTT
CAITAGGSAGSDTQYF
>TRBJ2-7|-|TRBV19|-|14
TGTGCCAGTAGTATAGTGGCGTTCTCCTACGAGCAGTACTTC
CASSIVAFSYEQYF
>TRBJ2-1|-|TRBV5-4|TRBD2|16
TGTGCCAGCAGCTTGGTAGCTAGCGGGGGCTACAATGAGCAGTTCTTC
CASSLVASGGYNEQFF
>TRBJ2-5|-|TRBV5-1|TRBD2|16
TGCGCCAGCAGCTTGTATCTGAGCGGGAGTCAAGAGACCCAGTACTTC
CASSLYLSGSQETQYF
>TRBJ2-7|-|TRBV7-2|TRBD1|14
TGTGCCAGCAGCCCCGGGACAGCTAATTACGAGCAGTACTTC
CASSPGTANYEQYF
>TRBJ1-2|-|TRBV12-3/TRBV12-4|-|16
TGTGCCAGCAGTTTAGCGGTGGCCGCCAGAAGGTCTGGCTACACCTTC
CASSLAVAARRSGYTF
>TRBJ2-3|few|TRBV29-1|-|15
TGCAGCGTGGGCCCGATTAGGGGAATCACAGATACGCAGTATTTT
CSVGPIRGITDTQYF
>TRBJ2-7|-|TRBV20-1|TRBD2|15
TGCAGTGCCGCTCGGGGGGATTCGGACTCCTACGAGCAGTACTTC
CSAARGDSDSYEQYF
>TRBJ1-6|-|TRBV3-1|TRBD1|15
TGTGCCAGCAGCCAGGGACAGGAACTTAATTCACCCCTCCACTTT
CASSQGQELNSPLHF